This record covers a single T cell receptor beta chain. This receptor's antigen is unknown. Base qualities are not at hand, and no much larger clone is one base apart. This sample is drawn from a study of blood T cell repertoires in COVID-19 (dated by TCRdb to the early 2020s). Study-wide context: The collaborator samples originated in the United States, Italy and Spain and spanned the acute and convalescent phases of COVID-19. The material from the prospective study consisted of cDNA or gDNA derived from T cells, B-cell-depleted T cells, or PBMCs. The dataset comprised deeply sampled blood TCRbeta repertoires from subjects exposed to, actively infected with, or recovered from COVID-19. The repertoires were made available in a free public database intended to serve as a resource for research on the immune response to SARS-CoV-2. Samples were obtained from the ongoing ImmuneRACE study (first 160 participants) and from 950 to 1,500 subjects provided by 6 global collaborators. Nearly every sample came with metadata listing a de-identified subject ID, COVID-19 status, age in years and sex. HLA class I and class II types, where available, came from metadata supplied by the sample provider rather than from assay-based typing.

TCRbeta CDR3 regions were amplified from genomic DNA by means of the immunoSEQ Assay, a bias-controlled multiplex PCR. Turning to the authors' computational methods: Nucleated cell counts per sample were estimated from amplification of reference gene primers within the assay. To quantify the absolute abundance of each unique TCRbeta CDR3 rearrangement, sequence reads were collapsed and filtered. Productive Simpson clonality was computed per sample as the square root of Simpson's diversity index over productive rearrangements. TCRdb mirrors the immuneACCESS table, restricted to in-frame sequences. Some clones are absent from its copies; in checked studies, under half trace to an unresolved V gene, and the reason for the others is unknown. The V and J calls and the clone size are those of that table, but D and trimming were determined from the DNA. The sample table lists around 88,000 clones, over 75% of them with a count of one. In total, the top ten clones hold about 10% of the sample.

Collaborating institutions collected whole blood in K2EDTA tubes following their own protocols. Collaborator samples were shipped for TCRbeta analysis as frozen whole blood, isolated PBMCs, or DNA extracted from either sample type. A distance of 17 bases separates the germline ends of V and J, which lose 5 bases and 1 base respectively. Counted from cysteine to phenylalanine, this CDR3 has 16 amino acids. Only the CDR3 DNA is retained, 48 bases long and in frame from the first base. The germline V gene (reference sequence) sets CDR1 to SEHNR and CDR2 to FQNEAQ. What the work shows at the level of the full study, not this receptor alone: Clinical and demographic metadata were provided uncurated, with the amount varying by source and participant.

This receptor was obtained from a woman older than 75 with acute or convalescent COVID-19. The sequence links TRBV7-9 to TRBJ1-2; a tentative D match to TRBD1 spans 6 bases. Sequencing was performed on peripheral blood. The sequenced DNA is TGTGCCAGCAGCCCTAGTACAGGGAAGGATAACTATGGCTACACCTTC. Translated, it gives CASSPSTGKDNYGYTF.